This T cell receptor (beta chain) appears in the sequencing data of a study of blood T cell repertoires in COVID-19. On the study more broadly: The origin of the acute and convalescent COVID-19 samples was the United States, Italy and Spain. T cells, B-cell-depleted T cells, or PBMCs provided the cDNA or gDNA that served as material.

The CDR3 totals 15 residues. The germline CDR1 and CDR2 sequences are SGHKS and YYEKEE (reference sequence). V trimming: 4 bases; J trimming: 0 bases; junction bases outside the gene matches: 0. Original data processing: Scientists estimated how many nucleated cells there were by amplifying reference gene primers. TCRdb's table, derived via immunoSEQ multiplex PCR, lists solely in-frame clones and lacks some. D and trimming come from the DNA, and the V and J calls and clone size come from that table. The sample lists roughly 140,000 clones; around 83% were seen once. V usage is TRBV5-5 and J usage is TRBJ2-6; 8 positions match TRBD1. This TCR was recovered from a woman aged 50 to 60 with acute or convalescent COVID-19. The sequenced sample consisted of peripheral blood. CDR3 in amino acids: CASSQGASGANVLTF. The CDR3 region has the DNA TGTGCCAGCAGCCAGGGGGCCTCTGGGGCCAACGTCCTGACTTTC.